This T cell receptor beta chain was identified in a study of blood T cell repertoires in COVID-19. Method: immunoSEQ multiplex PCR; TCRdb's copy keeps in-frame clones and lacks some. The sample carries 220,000 or so clones, 80% to 85% recorded once. Germline lookup yields CDR1 MNHEY and CDR2 SVGAGI. Trimming cost V 4 bases and J 6 bases, with 20 bases left between them. CDR3 length: 16 residues. The chain combines TRBV6-5 with TRBJ2-3; weak D call: TRBD2 (5 bases). This receptor was taken from a woman between 55 and 75 years old who had recovered from COVID-19. The sequencing input was peripheral blood. CDR3 coding DNA: TGTGCCAGCAGTTCCGGGGAAGGAGTAAGGGCTGATACGCAGTATTTT. It encodes CASSSGEGVRADTQYF.